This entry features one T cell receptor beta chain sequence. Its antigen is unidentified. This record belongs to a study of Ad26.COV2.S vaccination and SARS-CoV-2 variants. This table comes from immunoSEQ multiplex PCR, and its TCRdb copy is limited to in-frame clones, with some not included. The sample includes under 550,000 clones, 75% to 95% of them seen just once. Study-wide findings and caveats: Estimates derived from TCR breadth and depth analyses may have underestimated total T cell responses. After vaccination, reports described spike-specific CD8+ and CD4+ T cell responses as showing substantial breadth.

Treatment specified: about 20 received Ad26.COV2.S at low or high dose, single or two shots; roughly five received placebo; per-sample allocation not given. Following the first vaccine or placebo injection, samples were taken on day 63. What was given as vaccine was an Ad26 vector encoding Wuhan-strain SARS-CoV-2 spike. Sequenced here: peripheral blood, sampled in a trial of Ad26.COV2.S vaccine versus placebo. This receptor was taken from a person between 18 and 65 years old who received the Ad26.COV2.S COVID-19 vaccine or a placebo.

CDR3 sequence reads: CASSGTGILNTQYF. In DNA, the CDR3 is TGTGCCAGTAGTGGGACAGGAATTCTGAATACGCAGTATTTT. The J gene is TRBJ2-3, the V gene TRBV19; TRBD1 matches 8 bases. CDR3 length: 14 amino acids. Germline CDR1 LNHDA, CDR2 SQIVND (reference sequence). The junction had 8 bases not matched to a gene; V was cut back by 5 bases and J by 7 bases. The whole variable domain, filled in from reference TRBV19 and TRBJ2-3, reads DGGITQSPKYLFRKEGQNVTLSCEQNLNHDAMYWYRQDPGQGLRLIYYSQIVNDFQKGDIAEGYSVSREKKESFPLTVTSAQKNPTAFYLCASSGTGILNTQYFGPGTRLTVL.